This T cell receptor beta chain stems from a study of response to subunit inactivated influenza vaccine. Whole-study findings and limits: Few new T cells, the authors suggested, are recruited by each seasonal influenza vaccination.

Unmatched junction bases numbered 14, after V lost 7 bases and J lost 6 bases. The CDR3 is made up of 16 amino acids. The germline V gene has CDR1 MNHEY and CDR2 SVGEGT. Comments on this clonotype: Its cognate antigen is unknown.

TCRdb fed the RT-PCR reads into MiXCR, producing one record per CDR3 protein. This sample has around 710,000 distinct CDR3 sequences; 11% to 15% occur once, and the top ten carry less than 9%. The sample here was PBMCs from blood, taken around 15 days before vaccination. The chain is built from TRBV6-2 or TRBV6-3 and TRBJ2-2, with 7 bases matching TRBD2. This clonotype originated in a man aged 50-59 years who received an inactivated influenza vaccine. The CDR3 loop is CASIRIRTGGAGELFF. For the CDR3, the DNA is TGTGCCAGCATCAGAATCCGTACGGGGGGTGCCGGGGAGCTGTTTTTT.